A selection of T cell receptor beta chains follows, all from one sample in a study of T cells in tuberculosis. Method: immunoSEQ multiplex PCR; TCRdb's copy keeps in-frame clones and lacks some. The data show tens of thousands of clones, nearly 90% seen once. The specimen was PBMCs, collected at tuberculosis diagnosis. Receptors originate from an adult with tuberculosis. CDR3s include the opening cysteine and the closing phenylalanine or tryptophan. The D gene is left open where the match is weak. Some rows mark clone size as missing; the rest say once, few, many or name a class of expanded clone.

clone size,J gene,V gene,CDR3 length,D gene,CDR3 protein,CDR3 DNA
.,TRBJ1-4,TRBV15,21,TRBD1,CATSGYQLGQGRVGINEKLFF,TGTGCCACCAGCGGATACCAGTTGGGACAGGGGAGAGTAGGTATTAATGAAAAACTGTTTTTT
.,TRBJ1-2,TRBV6-1,13,TRBD1,CASRGTGVEGYTF,TGTGCCAGCAGAGGGACAGGGGTAGAGGGCTACACCTTC
few,TRBJ2-7,TRBV4-3,15,TRBD2,CASSPSRGGVHEQYF,TGCGCCAGCAGCCCCTCCCGGGGGGGAGTACACGAGCAGTACTTC
.,TRBJ1-6,TRBV5-6,15,TRBD1,CASSWGRDRGSPLHF,TGTGCCAGCAGCTGGGGCCGGGACAGGGGTTCACCCCTCCACTTT
.,TRBJ1-5,TRBV7-9,15,.,CASSLATGKNQPQHF,TGTGCCAGCAGCTTAGCGACGGGTAAAAATCAGCCCCAGCATTTT
.,TRBJ1-6,TRBV30,13,.,CAGTEFPNSPLHF,TGTGCCGGAACAGAATTTCCCAATTCACCCCTCCACTTT
.,TRBJ1-1,TRBV10-3,13,TRBD1,CAISSPGQGAAFF,TGTGCCATCTCATCGCCGGGACAGGGCGCAGCTTTCTTT
once,TRBJ1-2,TRBV2,13,TRBD1,CASRQGQIYGYTF,TGTGCCAGCAGGCAGGGACAGATCTATGGCTACACCTTC
.,TRBJ1-2,TRBV9,15,.,CASQDDRAGRYGYTF,TGTGCCAGCCAGGACGATAGGGCGGGAAGATATGGCTACACCTTC
.,TRBJ2-2,TRBV5-4,17,TRBD2,CASSHQRSGRSTGELFF,TGTGCCAGCAGCCATCAACGGAGCGGGAGGAGCACCGGGGAGCTGTTTTTT
.,TRBJ2-1,TRBV7-2,14,TRBD2,CASSLSGTYNEQFF,TGTGCCAGCAGCTTAAGCGGGACGTACAATGAGCAGTTCTTC
.,TRBJ2-5,TRBV5-4,17,TRBD2,CASSPGRRGGLVETQYF,TGTGCCAGCAGCCCGGGGAGGCGGGGGGGCCTTGTTGAGACCCAGTACTTC
.,TRBJ1-3,TRBV28,12,.,CASSTQGNTIYF,TGTGCCAGCAGCACACAGGGAAACACCATATATTTT
.,TRBJ1-1,TRBV2,13,TRBD1,CASSANDRVLAFF,TGTGCCAGCAGCGCCAACGACAGGGTCTTGGCTTTCTTT
.,TRBJ1-1,TRBV18,14,.,CASSRLRGDTEAFF,TGTGCCAGCTCGCGCCTTCGGGGGGACACTGAAGCTTTCTTT
.,TRBJ1-1,TRBV19,13,.,CASSIVPLSEAFF,TGTGCCAGTAGTATAGTCCCCCTTTCTGAAGCTTTCTTT
.,TRBJ1-3,TRBV4-2,17,.,CASSLNEGGPSGNTIYF,TGTGCCAGCAGCCTCAACGAGGGGGGGCCCTCTGGAAACACCATATATTTT
.,TRBJ2-2,TRBV6-6,16,TRBD2,CASSYPGLGGTGELFF,TGTGCCAGCAGTTACCCGGGACTAGGTGGGACCGGGGAGCTGTTTTTT